This is a list of T cell receptor beta chains from one sample in a study of shared clonotypes between healthy human individuals. Data came from immunoSEQ multiplex PCR; TCRdb stores just in-frame clones and leaves some out. The data contain 190,000 or so clones, about 66% of them singletons. What was sequenced was memory CD4+ T cells sorted from blood. The receptors were sampled from a man younger than 45 in good health. Each CDR3 is given with its conserved first and last residue. The D gene is left open where the match is weak. Some rows have no size entry. The others give once, few or many, or a class for an expanded clone.

clone_size d_call j_call v_call cdr3_nt cdr3_aa
- - TRBJ2-7 TRBV11-2 TGTGCCAGCAGCGCACGGACGGACGAGCAGTACTTC CASSARTDEQYF
- TRBD1 TRBJ1-2 TRBV7-2 TGTGCCAGCAGCTCCCACCGACAGGGGACTGGCTACACCTTC CASSSHRQGTGYTF
- TRBD2 TRBJ2-1 TRBV4-3 TGCGCCAGCAGCCAAGTGGGGTCTAGCGGCACCTGGCAGTTCTTC CASSQVGSSGTWQFF
few - TRBJ2-7 TRBV5-4 TGTGCCAGCAGCTTGGCCCCGGGGGACTCCTACGAGCAGTACTTC CASSLAPGDSYEQYF
- TRBD2 TRBJ2-3 TRBV25-1 TGTGCCAGCAGTGATCCCGGGACTAGTGGGGATACGCAGTATTTT CASSDPGTSGDTQYF
- - TRBJ2-3 TRBV4-2 TGTGCCAGCAGCCAAACGGGGGCGGGTACAGATACGCAGTATTTT CASSQTGAGTDTQYF
- TRBD2 TRBJ2-3 TRBV6-4 TGTGCCAGCAGTGTGGCGGGAGGCACAGATACGCAGTATTTT CASSVAGGTDTQYF
- TRBD2 TRBJ2-1 TRBV4-2 TGTGCCAGCAGCCGTCTAGCTACTGACCGGGACTACCACAATGAGCAGTTCTTC CASSRLATDRDYHNEQFF
- TRBD1 TRBJ1-1 TRBV10-3 TGTGCCATCAGAAAACAGGGGCTTGGCACTGAAGCTTTCTTT CAIRKQGLGTEAFF
- - TRBJ2-1 TRBV28 TGTGCCAGCAGCCTTGGACGGTTTAATGAGCAGTTCTTC CASSLGRFNEQFF
once TRBD2 TRBJ2-1 TRBV4-3 TGCGCCAGCAGCCGGGGGGGCTCCTACAATGAGCAGTTCTTC CASSRGGSYNEQFF
- TRBD2 TRBJ2-1 TRBV15 TGTGCCACCAGCAACCACGGACGGGGCCCGGGACTAGCGGGAGGTTGGAATGAGCAGTTCTTC CATSNHGRGPGLAGGWNEQFF
few - TRBJ2-3 TRBV5-1 TGCGCCAGCAGCATACAGGGTTCAGGCACAGATACGCAGTATTTT CASSIQGSGTDTQYF
- - TRBJ2-3 TRBV10-3 TGTGCCATCAGTGATTCCCCCGATACGCAGTATTTT CAISDSPDTQYF
- TRBD1 TRBJ2-3 TRBV11-3 TGTGCCAGCAGCTTCGGGACAGCTTCATATTTT CASSFGTASYF
- - TRBJ2-4 TRBV5-6 TGTGCCAGCAGCTTGGGGCGATCGGACATTCAGTACTTC CASSLGRSDIQYF